This TCR beta chain was obtained from a study of T cells in Graves' hyperthyroidism and ophthalmopathy. General study findings and limits: The model forecast ophthalmopathy, anticipating it by a median about 6.5 months before onset.

This clonotype showed up many times. Its matching antigen is unknown. Unmatched junction bases numbered 4, after V lost 0 bases and J lost 5 bases. CDR3 size: 15 residues. Germline CDR1 reads DFQATT; CDR2 reads SNEGSKA (reference sequence). The patients, who ranged from 18 to 65 in age, presented with newly diagnosed hyperthyroidism lasting under 2 months. Exclusion of a patient resulted from uncontrolled infection, other autoimmune disease, pregnancy or lactation. Regions amplified from RNA transcripts were the TCR beta CDR3 regions. HTBI primers drove first-round RT-PCR of the TCR CDR3. TCRdb re-called the multiplex PCR reads with MiXCR, one entry per CDR3 protein. Counted here are approximately 200,000 distinct CDR3 sequences, 18% occurring once; the ten biggest clones make up around two fifths.

This TCR derives from a man in his forties or fifties with Graves' hyperthyroidism. The sample comprised blood. The chain is built from TRBV20-1 and TRBJ1-4; 9 bases map to TRBD1. CDR3 sequence (DNA): TGCAGTGCTAGAGATTATGGACAGGGGAATGAAAAACTGTTTTTT. This sequence encodes CSARDYGQGNEKLFF.